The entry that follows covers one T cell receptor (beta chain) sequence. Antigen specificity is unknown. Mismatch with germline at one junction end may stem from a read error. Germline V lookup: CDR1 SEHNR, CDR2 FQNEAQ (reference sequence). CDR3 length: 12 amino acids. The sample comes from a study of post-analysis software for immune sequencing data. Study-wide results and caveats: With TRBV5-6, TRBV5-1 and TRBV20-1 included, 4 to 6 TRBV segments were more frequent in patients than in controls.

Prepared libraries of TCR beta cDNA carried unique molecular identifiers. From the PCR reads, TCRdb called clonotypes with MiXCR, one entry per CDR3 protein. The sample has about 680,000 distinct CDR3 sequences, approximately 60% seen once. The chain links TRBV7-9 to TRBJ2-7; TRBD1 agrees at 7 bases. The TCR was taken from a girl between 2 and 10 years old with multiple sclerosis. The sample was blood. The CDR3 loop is CASSTTGDEQYF. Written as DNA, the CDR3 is TGTGCCAGCAGCACTACAGGGGACGAACAGTACTTC.